A selection of T cell receptor beta chains follows, all from one sample in a study of blood T cell repertoires in COVID-19. TCRdb's copy holds only in-frame clones and misses some; the assay was immunoSEQ multiplex PCR. The table lists 140,000 to 150,000 clones, 81% of them singletons. Input material: peripheral blood. The receptors come from a human donor with acute or convalescent COVID-19. The donor label of this sample is uncertain. Each CDR3 is given without its conserved first and last residue.

v_call	j_call	cdr3_aa
TRBV7-3	TRBJ2-1	ASSSPTGGPFGYEQF
TRBV6-5	TRBJ1-2	ASSTGVGNYGYT
TRBV7-2	TRBJ1-2	ASSLGEGALNYGYT
TRBV7-8	TRBJ1-6	ASSADRGISNSPLH
TRBV19	TRBJ1-5	ASTGRSSQH
TRBV4-1	TRBJ2-2	ASSQEGQGRGGELF
TRBV28	TRBJ2-7	ASLGQGTTYEQY
TRBV5-5	TRBJ2-3	ASSPYGLAGTDTQY
TRBV19	TRBJ2-7	ASSSPSSSYEQY
TRBV24-1	TRBJ2-1	ATSGQTSGVDNEQF
TRBV5-4	TRBJ1-3	ASSATGDSGNTIY
TRBV18	TRBJ1-1	ASSQTVNTEAF
TRBV7-9	TRBJ1-4	ASSTQGTNEKLF
TRBV6-5	TRBJ2-7	ASQGATYEQY
TRBV24-1	TRBJ1-2	ATSPPGFDYGYT
TRBV24-1	TRBJ1-2	ATSESDSLYGYT
TRBV9	TRBJ1-1	ASSVEGVGTEAF
TRBV2	TRBJ2-1	ASSQFKDSNEQF
TRBV5-1	TRBJ1-2	ASSLDRPTGYT
TRBV5-6	TRBJ1-2	ASSFGTGVGGYT
TRBV10-1	TRBJ2-5	ASSLGGAEETQY
TRBV9	TRBJ2-2	ASSLHPGQANTGELF
TRBV9	TRBJ2-3	ASSFTGTSGTDTQY
TRBV6-5	TRBJ1-2	ASRTGGQVYGYT
TRBV18	TRBJ1-2	ASSPGARDYGYT
TRBV29-1	TRBJ1-2	SVGGLYGYT
TRBV6-5	TRBJ1-5	ASSPDISSNQPQH
TRBV12-3/TRBV12-4	TRBJ2-5	ASTWGRETQY
TRBV9	TRBJ2-1	ASSVETGGLHNEQF